This TCR beta chain was obtained from a study of identical twins. The CDR3 totals 15 residues. Germline CDR1 reads MNHEY; CDR2 reads SMNVEV (reference sequence). The V segment lost 6 bases and the J segment 5 bases; nucleotides outside the gene matches: 8. This clonotype was seen many times. TCRdb reprocessed the 5' RACE reads with MiXCR, giving one entry per CDR3 protein. This repertoire shows fewer than 250,000 distinct CDR3 sequences, approximately 7.8% found once; its top ten account for under 7%. Another study also made use of these data, one on yellow fever vaccine responses in identical twins.

The sequence came from a woman aged 18-35 years in good health. This chain uses TRBV27 with TRBJ2-7, with 12 bases that match TRBD2. Sequenced material: CD8+ T cells sorted from blood. CDR3 sequence (DNA): TGTGCCAGCAGCTCGACTAGCGGGGGTTGGAACGAGCAGTACGTC. The encoded protein is CASSSTSGGWNEQYV.